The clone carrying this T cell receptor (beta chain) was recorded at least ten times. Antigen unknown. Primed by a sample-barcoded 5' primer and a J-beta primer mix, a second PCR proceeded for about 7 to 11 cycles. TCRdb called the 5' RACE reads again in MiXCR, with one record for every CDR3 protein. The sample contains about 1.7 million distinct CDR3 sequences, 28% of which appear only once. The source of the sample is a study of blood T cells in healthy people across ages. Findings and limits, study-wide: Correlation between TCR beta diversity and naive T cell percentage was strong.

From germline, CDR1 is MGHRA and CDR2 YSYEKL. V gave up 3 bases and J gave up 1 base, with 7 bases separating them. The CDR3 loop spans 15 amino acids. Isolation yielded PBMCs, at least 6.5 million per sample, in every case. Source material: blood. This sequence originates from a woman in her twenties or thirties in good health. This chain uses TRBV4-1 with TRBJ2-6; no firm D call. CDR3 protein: CASSHSGSGANVLTF. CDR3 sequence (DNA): TGCGCCAGCAGCCATAGTGGATCTGGGGCCAACGTCCTGACTTTC.